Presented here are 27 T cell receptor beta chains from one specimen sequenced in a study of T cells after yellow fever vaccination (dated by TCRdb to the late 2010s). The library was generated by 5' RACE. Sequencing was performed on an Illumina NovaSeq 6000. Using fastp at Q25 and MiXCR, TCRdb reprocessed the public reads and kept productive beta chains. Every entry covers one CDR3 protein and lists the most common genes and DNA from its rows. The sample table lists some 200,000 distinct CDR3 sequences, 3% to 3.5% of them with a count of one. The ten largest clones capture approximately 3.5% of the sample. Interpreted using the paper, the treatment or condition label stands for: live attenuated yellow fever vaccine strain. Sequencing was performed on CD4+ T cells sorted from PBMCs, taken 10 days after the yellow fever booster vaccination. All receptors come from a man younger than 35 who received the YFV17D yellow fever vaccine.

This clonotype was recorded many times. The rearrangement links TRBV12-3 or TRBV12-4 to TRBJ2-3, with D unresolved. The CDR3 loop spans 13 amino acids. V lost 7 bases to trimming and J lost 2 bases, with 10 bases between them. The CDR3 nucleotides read TGTGCCAGCACGGCGGCTGACACAGATACGCAGTATTTT. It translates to CASTAADTDTQYF.

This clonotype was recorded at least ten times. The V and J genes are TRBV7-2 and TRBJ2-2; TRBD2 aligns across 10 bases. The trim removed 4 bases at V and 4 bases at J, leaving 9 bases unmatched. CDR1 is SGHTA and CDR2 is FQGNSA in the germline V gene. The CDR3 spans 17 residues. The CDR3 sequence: CASSSQRGGRGTGELFF. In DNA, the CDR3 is TGTGCCAGCAGCTCTCAGCGGGGGGGCCGAGGCACCGGGGAGCTGTTTTTT.

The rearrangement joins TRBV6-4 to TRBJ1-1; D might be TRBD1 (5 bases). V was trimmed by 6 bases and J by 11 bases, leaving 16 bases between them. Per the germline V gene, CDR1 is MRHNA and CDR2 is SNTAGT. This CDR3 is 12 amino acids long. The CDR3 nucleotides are TGTGCCAGCAGCTCCCTCGGGGGAAGGGCTTTCTTT. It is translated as CASSSLGGRAFF.

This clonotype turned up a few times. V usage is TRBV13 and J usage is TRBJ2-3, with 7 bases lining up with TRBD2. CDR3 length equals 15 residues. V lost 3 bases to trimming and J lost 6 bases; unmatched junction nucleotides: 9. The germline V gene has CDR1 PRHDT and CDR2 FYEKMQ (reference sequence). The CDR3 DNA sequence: TGTGCCAGCAGCTTCGAGACTAGCTTTGAGGATACGCAGTATTTT. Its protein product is CASSFETSFEDTQYF. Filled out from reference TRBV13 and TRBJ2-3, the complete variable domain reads AAGVIQSPRHLIKEKRETATLKCYPIPRHDTVYWYQQGPGQDPQFLISFYEKMQSDKGSIPDRFSAQQFSDYHSELNMSSLELGDSALYFCASSFETSFEDTQYFGPGTRLTVL.

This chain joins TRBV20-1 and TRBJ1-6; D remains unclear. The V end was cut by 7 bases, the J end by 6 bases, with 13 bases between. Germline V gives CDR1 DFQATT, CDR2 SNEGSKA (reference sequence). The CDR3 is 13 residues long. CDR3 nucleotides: TGCAGTGTGGCCGCGCGAACTAATTCACCCCTCCACTTT. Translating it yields CSVAARTNSPLHF.

This CDR3 reads CSATPGQGFSEQYF. The CDR3 bases are TGCAGTGCTACTCCGGGACAGGGTTTCTCCGAGCAGTACTTC. The V gene is TRBV20-1, the J gene TRBJ2-7; 9 bases map to TRBD1. Germline assignment: CDR1 DFQATT and CDR2 SNEGSKA (reference sequence). The CDR3 contains 14 residues. Germline trimming cut 4 bases from V and 6 bases from J; bases unmatched to any gene: 10.

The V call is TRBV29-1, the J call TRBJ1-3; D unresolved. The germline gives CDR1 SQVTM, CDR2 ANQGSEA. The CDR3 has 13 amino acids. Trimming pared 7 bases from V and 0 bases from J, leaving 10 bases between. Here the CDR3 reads CSARTRSGNTIYF. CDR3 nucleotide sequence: TGCAGCGCTCGGACCCGCTCTGGAAACACCATATATTTT. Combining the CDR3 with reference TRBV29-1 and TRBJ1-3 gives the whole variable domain SAVISQKPSRDICQRGTSLTIQCQVDSQVTMMFWYRQQPGQSLTLIATANQGSEATYESGFVIDKFPISRPNLTFSTLTVSNMSPEDSSIYLCSARTRSGNTIYFGEGSWLTVV.

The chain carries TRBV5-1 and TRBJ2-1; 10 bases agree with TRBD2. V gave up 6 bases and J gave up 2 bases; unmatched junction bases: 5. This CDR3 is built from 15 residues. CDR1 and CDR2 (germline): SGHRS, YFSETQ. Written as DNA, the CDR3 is TGCGCCAGCACTTCTAGCGGGGGCGCCTACAATGAGCAGTTCTTC. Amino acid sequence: CASTSSGGAYNEQFF. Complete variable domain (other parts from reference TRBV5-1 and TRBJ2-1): KAGVTQTPRYLIKTRGQQVTLSCSPISGHRSVSWYQQTPGQGLQFLFEYFSETQRNKGNFPGRFSGRQFSNSRSEMNVSTLELGDSALYLCASTSSGGAYNEQFFGPGTRLTVL.

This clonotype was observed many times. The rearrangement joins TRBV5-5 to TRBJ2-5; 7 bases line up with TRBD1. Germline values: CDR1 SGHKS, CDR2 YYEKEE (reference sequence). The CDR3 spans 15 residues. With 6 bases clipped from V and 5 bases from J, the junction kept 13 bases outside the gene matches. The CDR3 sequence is CASIPTGVSRETQYF. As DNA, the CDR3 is TGTGCCAGCATTCCTACAGGGGTTAGTAGGGAGACCCAGTACTTC.

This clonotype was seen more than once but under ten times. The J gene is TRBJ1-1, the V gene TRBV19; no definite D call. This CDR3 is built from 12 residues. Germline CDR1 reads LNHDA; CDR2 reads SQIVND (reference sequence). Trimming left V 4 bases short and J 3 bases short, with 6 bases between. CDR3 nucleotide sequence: TGTGCCAGTAGTAGTAGGGACACTGAAGCTTTCTTT. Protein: CASSSRDTEAFF.

In DNA form, the CDR3 reads TGTGCCAGCAGCCAAGCCTACAGAACCGGGGAGCTGTTTTTT. Residues: CASSQAYRTGELFF. The chain is built from TRBV4-2 and TRBJ2-2, with D uncertain. V was clipped by 1 base and J by 5 bases, with 8 bases between them. CDR3 size: 14 residues. Germline CDR1 LGHNA, CDR2 YNFKEQ.

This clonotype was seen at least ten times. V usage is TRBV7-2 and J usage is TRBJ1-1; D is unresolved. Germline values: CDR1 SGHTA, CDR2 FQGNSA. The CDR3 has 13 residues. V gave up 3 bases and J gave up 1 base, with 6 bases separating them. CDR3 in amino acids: CASSFKRNTEAFF. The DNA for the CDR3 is TGTGCCAGCAGCTTTAAAAGGAACACTGAAGCTTTCTTT.

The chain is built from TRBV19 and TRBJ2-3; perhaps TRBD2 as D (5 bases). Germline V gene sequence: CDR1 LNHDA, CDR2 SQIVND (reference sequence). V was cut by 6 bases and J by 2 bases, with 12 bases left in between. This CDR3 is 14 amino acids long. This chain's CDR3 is CASREVRHTDTQYF. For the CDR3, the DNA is TGTGCCAGTAGGGAGGTCCGACACACAGATACGCAGTATTTT.

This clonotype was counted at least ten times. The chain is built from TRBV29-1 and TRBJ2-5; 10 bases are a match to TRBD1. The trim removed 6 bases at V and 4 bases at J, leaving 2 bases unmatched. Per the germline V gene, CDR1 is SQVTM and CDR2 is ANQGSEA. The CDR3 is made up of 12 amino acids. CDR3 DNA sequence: TGCAGCGTCCGGGACAGGGGAGAGACCCAGTACTTC. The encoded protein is CSVRDRGETQYF.

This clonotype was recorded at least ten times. CDR3 sequence (DNA): TGTGCCATCAGTGAGTCCGCAGGGGTCACTGAAGCTTTCTTT. Encoded protein: CAISESAGVTEAFF. The chain links TRBV10-3 to TRBJ1-1; D is possibly TRBD1 (6 bases). CDR1 is ENHRY and CDR2 is SYGVKD in the germline V gene. This CDR3 region has 14 residues. V lost 0 bases and J 4 bases, leaving 9 bases between the germline ends.

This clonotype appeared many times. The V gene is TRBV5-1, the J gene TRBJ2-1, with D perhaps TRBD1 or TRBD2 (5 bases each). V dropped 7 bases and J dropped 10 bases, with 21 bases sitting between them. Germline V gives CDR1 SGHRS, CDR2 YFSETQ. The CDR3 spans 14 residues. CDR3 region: CASQAGTGRGEQFF. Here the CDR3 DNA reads TGCGCCAGCCAGGCAGGGACGGGGAGAGGGGAGCAGTTCTTC.

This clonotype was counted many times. The CDR3 nucleotides read TGCAGTGCGCCGTGGGTTGAAGGAGACATTCAGTACTTC. Its protein is CSAPWVEGDIQYF. The V gene is TRBV20-1, the J gene TRBJ2-4; the D is unclear. This CDR3 is built from 13 residues. V lost 6 bases and J 8 bases, leaving 17 bases between the germline ends. CDR1 and CDR2 (germline): DFQATT, SNEGSKA (reference sequence).

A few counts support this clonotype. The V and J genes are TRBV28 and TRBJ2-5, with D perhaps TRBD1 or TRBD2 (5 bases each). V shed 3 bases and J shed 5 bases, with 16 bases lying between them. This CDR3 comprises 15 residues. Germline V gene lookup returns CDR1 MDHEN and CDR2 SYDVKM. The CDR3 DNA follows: TGTGCCAGCAGTTTCGGGGCCCCACCTAGGGAGACCCAGTACTTC. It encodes CASSFGAPPRETQYF.

Here the CDR3 DNA reads TGTGCCAGCAGCTCAGGACTAGCGGGGTGGAATGAGCAGTTCTTC. It codes for CASSSGLAGWNEQFF. The chain recombines TRBV7-2 with TRBJ2-1; 12 positions agree with TRBD2. The V and J ends lost 4 bases and 7 bases, in that order; junction bases with no gene match: 5. Germline V lookup: CDR1 SGHTA, CDR2 FQGNSA. The CDR3 length is 15 residues.

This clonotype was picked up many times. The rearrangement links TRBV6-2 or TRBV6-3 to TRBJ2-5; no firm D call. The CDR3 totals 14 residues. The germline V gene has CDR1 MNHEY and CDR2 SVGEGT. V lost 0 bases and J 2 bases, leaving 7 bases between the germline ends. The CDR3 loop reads CASSYSLGQETQYF. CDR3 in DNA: TGTGCCAGCAGTTACTCTTTGGGGCAAGAGACCCAGTACTTC.

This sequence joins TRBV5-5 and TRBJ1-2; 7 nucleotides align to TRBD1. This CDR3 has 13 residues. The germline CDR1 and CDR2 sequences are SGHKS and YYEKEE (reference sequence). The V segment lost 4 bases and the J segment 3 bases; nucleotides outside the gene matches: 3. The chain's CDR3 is CASSKGTDYGYTF. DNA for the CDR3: TGTGCCAGCAGCAAAGGGACAGACTATGGCTACACCTTC.

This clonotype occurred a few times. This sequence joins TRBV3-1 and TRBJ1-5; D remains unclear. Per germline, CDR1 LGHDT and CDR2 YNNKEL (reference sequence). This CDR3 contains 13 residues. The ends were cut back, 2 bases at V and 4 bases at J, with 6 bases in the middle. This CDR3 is CASSQKGNQPQHF. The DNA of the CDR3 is TGTGCCAGCAGCCAAAAGGGTAATCAGCCCCAGCATTTT.

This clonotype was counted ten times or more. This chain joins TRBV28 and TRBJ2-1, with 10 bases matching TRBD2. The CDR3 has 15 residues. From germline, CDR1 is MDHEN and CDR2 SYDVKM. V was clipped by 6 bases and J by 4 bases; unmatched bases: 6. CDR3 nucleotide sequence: TGTGCCAGCAGACTGCTAGCGGGGGCTTACAATGAGCAGTTCTTC. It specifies CASRLLAGAYNEQFF.

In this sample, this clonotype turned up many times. CDR3 nucleotides: TGCGCCAGCAGCCGGACAGGGAAAGAAGATACGCAGTATTTT. Residues: CASSRTGKEDTQYF. The J gene is TRBJ2-3, the V gene TRBV5-1; 8 positions agree with TRBD1. The V segment lost 4 bases and the J segment 5 bases; nucleotides outside the gene matches: 6. CDR3 length equals 14 residues. From germline, CDR1 is SGHRS and CDR2 YFSETQ.

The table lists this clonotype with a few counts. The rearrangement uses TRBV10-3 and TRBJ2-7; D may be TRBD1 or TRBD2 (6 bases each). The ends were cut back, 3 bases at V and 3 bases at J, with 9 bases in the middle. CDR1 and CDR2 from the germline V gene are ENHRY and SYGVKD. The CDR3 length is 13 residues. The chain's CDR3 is CAISDGGYYEQYV. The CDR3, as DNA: TGTGCCATCAGTGACGGGGGCTACTACGAGCAGTACGTC.

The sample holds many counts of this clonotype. The CDR3: CASGEFGSYEQYV. CDR3 nucleotide sequence: TGTGCCAGCGGGGAATTCGGATCCTACGAGCAGTACGTC. The J gene is TRBJ2-7, the V gene TRBV6-2 or TRBV6-3; D gene unclear. The CDR3 length is 13 residues. The V gene's germline CDR1 is MNHEY and CDR2 SVGEGT. The ends were cut back, 8 bases at V and 1 base at J, with 12 bases in the middle.

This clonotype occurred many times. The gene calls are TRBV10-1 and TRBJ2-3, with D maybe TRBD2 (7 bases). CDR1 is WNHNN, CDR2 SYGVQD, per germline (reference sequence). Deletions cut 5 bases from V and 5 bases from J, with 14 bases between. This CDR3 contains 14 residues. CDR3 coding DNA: TGCGCCAGCAGTAGCGGGGACACGAGAGATACGCAGTATTTT. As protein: CASSSGDTRDTQYF.